This T cell receptor (beta chain) comes out of a study of CD8 T cells in ankylosing spondylitis. Study-wide points: A number of the motif variants had already been described in reactive arthritis synovial fluid and blood. Disease-linked clones bore a CD8+ phenotype, appearing relatively rarely in peripheral blood.

This CDR3 is 16 amino acids long. V gave up 8 bases and J gave up 0 bases; unmatched junction bases: 12. CDR1 is SGHRS, CDR2 YFSETQ, per germline. Quantitative molecular-barcoded 5'-RACE generated the TCR beta libraries. One entry per CDR3 protein, called by TCRdb with MiXCR from the 5' RACE reads. The table shows about 88,000 distinct CDR3 sequences, with around 25% occurring only once. This clonotype showed up just a few times. Its antigen is unidentified. Sequenced material: blood, either unsorted or a sorted T cell fraction (not recorded which). This sequence was found in a male donor with ankylosing spondylitis or in good health (not recorded which). V gene TRBV5-1 combines with J gene TRBJ2-3; TRBD1 matches at 7 bases. CDR3 in DNA: TGCGCCAGTACTACCACCGGGACAGCTAGCACAGATACGCAGTATTTT. It is translated as CASTTTGTASTDTQYF.